The 32 T cell receptor beta chains listed next were all sequenced from one sample in a study of blood T cell repertoires in COVID-19. Assay used: immunoSEQ multiplex PCR; TCRdb lists only in-frame clones, some missing. Among under 80,000 clones listed, approximately 80% were seen once. The sequenced sample was peripheral blood. Every receptor here comes from a man aged 45-65 years with acute or convalescent COVID-19.

This chain uses TRBV3-1 (or the pseudogene TRBV3-2) with TRBJ2-1; the D is unclear. The CDR3 loop spans 12 amino acids. V was shortened by 5 bases and J by 7 bases, with 9 bases between the two germline ends. The V gene's germline CDR1 is LGHDT and CDR2 YNNKEL (reference sequence). CDR3 nucleotide sequence: TGTGCCAGCAGCACACCACAAAATGAGCAGTTCTTC. This sequence encodes CASSTPQNEQFF.

In its sample, this clone was seen once. Other DNA variants within this sample encode the same CDR3. The CDR3 DNA is TGTGCCTGGAGTGTAACAGGGCTGGGAAACACCATATATTTT. Protein sequence: CAWSVTGLGNTIYF. This chain joins TRBV30 and TRBJ1-3; D possibly corresponds to TRBD1 (6 bases). CDR3 size: 14 residues. Per germline, CDR1 GTSNPN and CDR2 SVGIG (reference sequence). V lost 0 bases and J lost 4, with 10 bases in between.

J is TRBJ2-3 and V is TRBV25-1; D ambiguous. Germline assignment: CDR1 MGHDK and CDR2 SYGVNS. The CDR3 consists of 13 residues. Trimming removed 0 bases from V and 4 bases from J, with 5 bases in between. In DNA, the CDR3 is TGTGCCAGCAGTGAATATAGAGCAGATACGCAGTATTTT. As protein: CASSEYRADTQYF.

This chain connects TRBV27 to TRBJ1-1; TRBD1 might be the D (5 bases). Germline CDR1 is MNHEY and CDR2 is SMNVEV (reference sequence). The CDR3 loop spans 13 amino acids. Trimming took 1 base from V and 4 from J, leaving 7 bases between them. CDR3 nucleotide sequence: TGTGCCAGCAGTTTATTCGGGGGCACTGAAGCTTTCTTT. Protein: CASSLFGGTEAFF.

This chain connects TRBV6-5 to TRBJ1-2, with a weak D call TRBD1 (5 bases). Germline loops: CDR1 MNHEY, CDR2 SVGAGI. CDR3 length equals 14 residues. V was trimmed by 2 bases and J by 4 bases, leaving 11 bases between them. Here the CDR3 DNA reads TGTGCCAGCAGTTACCGCCGGGGGGGCTATGGCTACACCTTC. Amino acid sequence: CASSYRRGGYGYTF.

This rearrangement joins TRBV4-1 to TRBJ2-3; D possibly corresponds to TRBD1 (5 bases). This CDR3 contains 14 residues. Germline CDR1 is MGHRA and CDR2 is YSYEKL. Trimming stripped 6 bases from V and 0 bases from J, with 10 bases between. CDR3 in DNA: TGCGCCAGCAGGCAGGGATTTAGCACAGATACGCAGTATTTT. It translates to CASRQGFSTDTQYF.

This clone was observed once. The CDR3 DNA reads as TGTGCCAGCAGCTTAGGCGAAGGGAGACTGTTTTTT. Its translation is CASSLGEGRLFF. V and J are TRBV7-2 and TRBJ1-4; D not certain. Trimming removed 1 base from V and 13 bases from J, with 10 bases in between. The CDR3 runs to 12 residues. Germline V gene data show CDR1 as SGHTA and CDR2 as FQGNSA. Full variable domain (missing parts from reference TRBV7-2 and TRBJ1-4): GAGVSQSPSNKVTEKGKDVELRCDPISGHTALYWYRQSLGQGLEFLIYFQGNSAPDKSGLPSDRFSAERTGGSVSTLTIQRTQQEDSAVYLCASSLGEGRLFFGSGTQLSVL.

The chain recombines TRBV4-2 with TRBJ2-2; the D gene is possibly TRBD1 (6 bases). Germline CDR1 LGHNA, CDR2 YNFKEQ. The CDR3 is made up of 15 amino acids. V lost 0 bases, J lost 8 bases, and 13 bases lay in between. CDR3 bases: TGTGCCAGCAGCCAAGAAATTGGGGGCCTAGGGGAGCTGTTTTTT. It specifies CASSQEIGGLGELFF.

The chain recombines TRBV6-5 with TRBJ2-2; TRBD1 matches 8 bases. V was pared by 6 bases and J by 3 bases, with 3 bases of the junction left unmatched. CDR3 length: 14 residues. CDR1 MNHEY and CDR2 SVGAGI come from the germline V gene. The CDR3 is CASSGTGDTGELFF. In DNA, the CDR3 is TGTGCCAGCAGCGGGACAGGAGACACCGGGGAGCTGTTTTTT.

The chain joins TRBV7-2 to TRBJ1-1; no firm D call. Germline V gene data show CDR1 as SGHTA and CDR2 as FQGNSA. V was pared by 2 bases and J by 1 base, with 5 bases between. This CDR3 spans 13 amino acids. The DNA of the CDR3 is TGTGCCAGCAGCTTACAGGAGAACACTGAAGCTTTCTTT. This translates into CASSLQENTEAFF.

J is TRBJ1-2 and V is TRBV19; 8 bases are a match to TRBD1. The CDR3 has 13 amino acids. V lost 3 bases to trimming and J lost 3 bases; unmatched junction nucleotides: 0. The germline V gene encodes CDR1 LNHDA and CDR2 SQIVND (reference sequence). CDR3 nucleotides: TGTGCCAGTAGTATGGACAGGGACTATGGCTACACCTTC. It encodes CASSMDRDYGYTF.

V gene TRBV27 combines with J gene TRBJ2-3; D perhaps matches TRBD2 (5 bases). The CDR3 runs to 15 residues. V was trimmed by 2 bases and J by 2 bases, leaving 11 bases between them. In germline, CDR1 is MNHEY, CDR2 SMNVEV (reference sequence). Here the CDR3 DNA reads TGTGCCAGCAGTTTAATCGGTCTAGCCACAGATACGCAGTATTTT. Amino acids: CASSLIGLATDTQYF.

This chain connects TRBV18 to TRBJ2-7; 9 bases line up with TRBD1. With 3 bases clipped from V and 0 bases from J, the junction kept 0 bases outside the gene matches. Per the germline V gene, CDR1 is KGHSH and CDR2 is LQKENI. The CDR3 loop spans 14 amino acids. CDR3 amino acids: CASSPGQGSYEQYF. The CDR3 DNA reads as TGTGCCAGCTCACCGGGACAGGGCTCCTACGAGCAGTACTTC.

CDR3 DNA: TGTGCCAGCAGCCCGCCTGGTAGTGGTGAAGCTTTCTTT. It encodes CASSPPGSGEAFF. The genes are TRBV9 and TRBJ1-1; D call uncertain. The CDR3 totals 13 residues. Germline V gene lookup returns CDR1 SGDLS and CDR2 YYNGEE. V dropped 4 bases and J dropped 7 bases, with 14 bases sitting between them.

V usage is TRBV30 and J usage is TRBJ2-1; D might be TRBD1 (6 bases). With 4 bases removed from V and 0 bases from J, the gap between germline ends came to 16 bases. Germline V gives CDR1 GTSNPN, CDR2 SVGIG (reference sequence). CDR3 length: 16 amino acids. The CDR3 here is CAWIGGGHPSYNEQFF. Here the CDR3 DNA reads TGTGCCTGGATTGGGGGCGGGCATCCCTCCTACAATGAGCAGTTCTTC.

The chain has TRBV5-4 and TRBJ1-2; D perhaps matches TRBD1 (5 bases). Germline values: CDR1 SGHNT, CDR2 YYREEE (reference sequence). The length of the CDR3 is 14 residues. Trimming removed 4 bases from V and 4 bases from J, with 14 bases in between. For the CDR3, the DNA is TGTGCCAGCAGCCCCTACGGGGGATCCTATGGCTACACCTTC. Amino acid sequence: CASSPYGGSYGYTF. Complete variable domain (other parts from reference TRBV5-4 and TRBJ1-2): ETGVTQSPTHLIKTRGQQVTLRCSSQSGHNTVSWYQQALGQGPQFIFQYYREEENGRGNFPPRFSGLQFPNYSSELNVNALELDDSALYLCASSPYGGSYGYTFGSGTRLTVV.

The chain couples TRBV4-3 to TRBJ1-1, with D maybe TRBD1 (5 bases). CDR1 and CDR2 from the germline V gene are LGHNA and YSLEER. The CDR3 sequence is 13 residues long. With 4 bases removed from V and 3 bases from J, the gap between germline ends came to 9 bases. This CDR3 is CASSPGGHTEAFF. CDR3 DNA: TGCGCCAGCAGCCCGGGGGGTCACACTGAAGCTTTCTTT.

This clone turned up a few times. The CDR3 loop reads CASSYRGPSEKLFF. The CDR3 DNA follows: TGTGCCAGCAGCTACAGGGGACCTTCGGAAAAACTGTTTTTT. The rearrangement joins TRBV11-1 to TRBJ1-4; 7 nucleotides agree with TRBD1. CDR1 is SGHAT, CDR2 FQDESV, per germline (reference sequence). This CDR3 spans 14 amino acids. V was pared by 4 bases and J by 8 bases, with 7 bases of the junction left unmatched.

The V and J genes are TRBV7-3 and TRBJ1-6; D is undetermined. The CDR3 is 13 amino acids. CDR1 and CDR2 (germline): SGHTA, FQGTGA. V was cut by 5 bases and J by 9 bases, with 11 bases left in between. CDR3 residues: CASSQFSGSPLHF. CDR3 in DNA: TGTGCCAGCAGCCAATTCTCGGGTTCACCCCTCCACTTT.

V usage is TRBV10-2 and J usage is TRBJ2-3; 9 bases agree with TRBD1. The CDR3 length is 15 residues. J gave up 6 bases and V 3 bases, and 7 bases lay outside the gene matches. The V gene's germline CDR1 is WSHSY and CDR2 SAAADI. The CDR3 bases are TGCGCCAGCAGTGATCCGGGACAGGGACGCGATACGCAGTATTTT. Amino acid sequence: CASSDPGQGRDTQYF.

V and J are TRBV19 and TRBJ1-6; weak D call: TRBD1 (6 bases). The V gene lost 5 bases and the J gene lost 13 bases, with 15 bases spanning the gap. The CDR3 covers 13 residues. Germline V gene lookup returns CDR1 LNHDA and CDR2 SQIVND (reference sequence). The DNA for the CDR3 is TGTGCCAGTAGTGGGGAGGGGGGGCCTCCCCTCCACTTT. This encodes CASSGEGGPPLHF.

The chain has TRBV6-5 and TRBJ1-2, with a weak D call TRBD1 (6 bases). Germline loops: CDR1 MNHEY, CDR2 SVGAGI. V shed 1 base and J shed 5 bases, with 14 bases lying between them. This CDR3 has 15 residues. The CDR3 nucleotides are TGTGCCAGCAGTTACTGGCAGGGGTTAACTTATGGCTACACCTTC. Its protein is CASSYWQGLTYGYTF.

This chain uses TRBV7-2 with TRBJ2-7; a possible D gene is TRBD1 (5 bases). Per germline, CDR1 SGHTA and CDR2 FQGNSA. The CDR3 runs to 16 residues. V was trimmed by 3 bases and J by 0 bases, leaving 15 bases between them. The CDR3 coding sequence is TGTGCCAGCAGCTTTGAAAGACCGACAGCCTCCTACGAGCAGTACTTC. Its protein product is CASSFERPTASYEQYF. Full variable domain (outside the CDR3, taken from reference TRBV7-2 and TRBJ2-7): GAGVSQSPSNKVTEKGKDVELRCDPISGHTALYWYRQSLGQGLEFLIYFQGNSAPDKSGLPSDRFSAERTGGSVSTLTIQRTQQEDSAVYLCASSFERPTASYEQYFGPGTRLTVT.

This chain uses TRBV12-3 or TRBV12-4 with TRBJ2-5; D is ambiguous. Trimming stripped 2 bases from V and 5 bases from J, with 9 bases between. The CDR3 extends over 13 amino acids. CDR3 sequence reads: CASSLQDLETQYF. The DNA for the CDR3 is TGTGCCAGCAGTTTACAAGACTTGGAGACCCAGTACTTC.

The sample holds a few counts of this clone. The J gene is TRBJ1-2, the V gene TRBV5-5, with D possibly matching TRBD1 (5 bases). The CDR3 length is 13 residues. V shed 0 bases and J shed 8 bases, with 11 bases lying between them. Germline loops: CDR1 SGHKS, CDR2 YYEKEE (reference sequence). The CDR3 is CASSLDRNGGYTF. In nucleotides, the CDR3 is TGTGCCAGCAGCTTGGACAGGAACGGCGGCTACACCTTC.

The chain is built from TRBV4-2 and TRBJ1-1, with a tentative D call TRBD1 (5 bases). The germline CDR1 and CDR2 sequences are LGHNA and YNFKEQ. The CDR3 is 14 amino acids. Between the trimmed V and J ends, which lost 1 base and 4 bases, there was a span of 10 bases. CDR3 in DNA: TGTGCCAGCAGCCAAGCCTGGGGCGGCACTGAAGCTTTCTTT. Translating gives CASSQAWGGTEAFF.

On this clone itself: In the same sample, other DNA sequences code for this CDR3. V and J are TRBV9 and TRBJ2-5; tentatively, D is TRBD2 (5 bases). V was cut by 2 bases and J by 3 bases, with 5 bases left in between. Germline-derived CDR1 and CDR2 are SGDLS and YYNGEE. The CDR3 spans 12 residues. For the CDR3, the DNA is TGTGCCAGCAGCGTCGGGGAAGAGACCCAGTACTTC. Translated: CASSVGEETQYF.

The V and J genes are TRBV3-1 (or the pseudogene TRBV3-2) and TRBJ2-2, with 8 nucleotides matching TRBD1. The CDR3 is 15 residues long. Trimming removed 5 bases from V and 8 bases from J; junction bases left unmatched: 10. In germline, CDR1 is LGHDT, CDR2 YNNKEL (reference sequence). CDR3 in DNA: TGTGCCAGCAGCGCCCAGGACAGGGTCATGGGGGAGCTGTTTTTT. It specifies CASSAQDRVMGELFF.

The CDR3: CASSQGTYNEQFF. The CDR3 bases are TGTGCCAGCAGCCAGGGTACCTACAATGAGCAGTTCTTC. The genes are TRBV7-9 and TRBJ2-1; tentatively, D is TRBD1 (5 bases). The germline CDR1 and CDR2 sequences are SEHNR and FQNEAQ (reference sequence). V was cut by 5 bases and J by 2 bases, with 7 bases left in between. The length of the CDR3 is 13 residues. Filled out from reference TRBV7-9 and TRBJ2-1, the complete variable domain reads DTGVSQNPRHKITKRGQNVTFRCDPISEHNRLYWYRQTLGQGPEFLTYFQNEAQLEKSRLLSDRFSAERPKGSFSTLEIQRTEQGDSAMYLCASSQGTYNEQFFGPGTRLTVL.

V gene TRBV3-1 (or the pseudogene TRBV3-2) combines with J gene TRBJ2-2; 8 positions match TRBD1. The CDR3 has 15 residues. The ends lost 4 bases at V and 1 base at J; junction bases unmatched: 2. From germline, CDR1 is LGHDT and CDR2 YNNKEL (reference sequence). The CDR3 here is CASSLGTGNTGELFF. CDR3 nucleotide sequence: TGTGCCAGCAGCCTCGGGACAGGGAACACCGGGGAGCTGTTTTTT.

The chain combines TRBV11-2 with TRBJ2-1; 7 nucleotides match TRBD1. The germline V gene has CDR1 SGHAT and CDR2 FQNNGV. The length of the CDR3 is 16 residues. The junction had 3 bases not matched to a gene; V was cut back by 0 bases and J by 1 base. CDR3 bases: TGTGCCAGCAGCTTAGACTTGGGACAGTCCTACAATGAGCAGTTCTTC. Its protein product is CASSLDLGQSYNEQFF. Using reference TRBV11-2 and TRBJ2-1 for the parts outside the CDR3, the full variable domain is EAGVAQSPRYKIIEKRQSVAFWCNPISGHATLYWYQQILGQGPKLLIQFQNNGVVDDSQLPKDRFSAERLKGVDSTLKIQPAKLEDSAVYLCASSLDLGQSYNEQFFGPGTRLTVL.

The chain combines TRBV10-3 with TRBJ2-3; 13 bases align to TRBD2. J gave up 4 bases and V 8 bases, and 9 bases lay outside the gene matches. Germline loops: CDR1 ENHRY, CDR2 SYGVKD. This CDR3 region has 16 residues. In DNA, the CDR3 is TGTGCCATCGGATGGGATGGACTAGCGGGAGCAGATACGCAGTATTTT. Translation: CAIGWDGLAGADTQYF.